Below are 15 T cell receptor beta chains sequenced from a single sample in a study of T cell clonality in common variable immunodeficiency. Study-level points and caveats: Reportedly, TCR beta sequences from common variable immunodeficiency showed fewer deletions and N-nucleotide insertions.

Libraries were prepared by immunoSEQ multiplex PCR; TCRdb keeps only in-frame clonotypes and omits some of them. Singletons are absent from the sample, which has approximately 8,300 clones. Their antigens remain unidentified. What was sequenced was peripheral blood mononuclear cells. The receptors originated from a human donor with common variable immunodeficiency.

This clone counts as medium-sized. The read is 3 residues too short to cover the CDR3 end, so that end is filled in from the germline J gene. The chain uses TRBV20-1 and TRBJ1-1; unclear D gene. The ends were cut back, 8 bases at V and 3 bases at J, with 7 bases in the middle. CDR3 length: 10 residues. The germline V gene has CDR1 DFQATT and CDR2 SNEGSKA (reference sequence). The DNA read from the CDR3 is TGCAGTAGCGGGGACACTGAA. The encoded protein is CSSGDTE. The CDR3 as a whole reads CSSGDTEAFF.

This clone rates as medium-sized. From the germline J gene comes the end of the CDR3, since the read stops 3 residues before it. The chain combines TRBV20-1 with TRBJ2-3, with 12 nucleotides matching TRBD2. With 4 bases clipped from V and 4 bases from J, the junction kept 6 bases outside the gene matches. In germline, CDR1 is DFQATT, CDR2 SNEGSKA (reference sequence). The CDR3 covers 15 residues. CDR3 DNA (partial): TGCAGTGCTAACGCCAGGACTAGCGGGGCAGATACG. The encoded protein is CSANARTSGADT. The full CDR3 protein reads CSANARTSGADTQYF.

In this sample, this clone turned up many times. The CDR3 is cut off 3 residues early in the read; its end comes from the germline J gene. The V gene is TRBV2, the J gene TRBJ1-6, with TRBD1 identical over 7 bases. With 6 bases clipped from V and 5 bases from J, the junction kept 4 bases outside the gene matches. The CDR3 length is 14 residues. Germline assignment: CDR1 SNHLY and CDR2 FYNNEI. The DNA read from the CDR3 is TGTGCCAGCAGAGGACAGGTCGATAATTCACCC. It specifies CASRGQVDNSP. The whole CDR3 protein is CASRGQVDNSPLHF.

This clone was seen a few times. The CDR3 protein is CASNTQGYSNKTQYF. The covered CDR3 bases are TGTGCCAGCAATACTCAGGGATATAGCAATAAGACC. The rearrangement links TRBV6-2 or TRBV6-3 to TRBJ2-5, with D possibly TRBD1 on 5 matching bases. The DNA ends 3 residues before the CDR3 does, and the rest of the CDR3 is filled in from the germline J gene. The CDR3 loop spans 15 amino acids. V lost 7 bases and J lost 6, with 21 bases in between. Germline V gene sequence: CDR1 MNHEY, CDR2 SVGEGT.

This clone was found many times. The CDR3 sequence is CASSHRRDRVSGELFF. The CDR3 bases that were read are TGCGCCAGCAGCCATCGCCGGGACAGGGTTTCCGGGGAG. The chain uses TRBV5-1 and TRBJ2-2, with 9 bases identical to TRBD1. The sequence runs out 3 residues before the end of the CDR3; the remainder is reconstructed from the germline J gene. V dropped 4 bases and J dropped 6; count of bases not matched to a gene: 10. This CDR3 contains 16 residues. CDR1 is SGHRS and CDR2 is YFSETQ in the germline V gene.

At least ten counts were recorded for this clone. The read halts 3 residues ahead of the CDR3 end, with the missing end drawn from the germline J gene. The gene calls are TRBV10-2 and TRBJ1-3; D is undetermined. Germline loops: CDR1 WSHSY, CDR2 SAAADI. This CDR3 has 15 residues. V was cut by 8 bases and J by 0 bases, with 14 bases left in between. The CDR3 loop is CASGLTTGSGNTIYF. CDR3 bases read: TGCGCCAGCGGACTAACGACTGGCTCTGGAAACACC.

Ten or more counts support this clone. The CDR3 goes on 3 residues after the read ends, and that part is filled in from the germline J gene. The V gene is TRBV5-1, the J gene TRBJ2-3, with D hard to call. The CDR3 is 15 amino acids. V was pared by 2 bases and J by 0 bases, with 10 bases between. In germline, CDR1 is SGHRS, CDR2 YFSETQ. This CDR3 is CASSFAYSSTDTQYF. The CDR3 DNA, read in part, is TGCGCCAGCAGCTTTGCCTATTCAAGCACAGATACG. Variable domain in full (rest from reference TRBV5-1 and TRBJ2-3): KAGVTQTPRYLIKTRGQQVTLSCSPISGHRSVSWYQQTPGQGLQFLFEYFSETQRNKGNFPGRFSGRQFSNSRSEMNVSTLELGDSALYLCASSFAYSSTDTQYFGPGTRLTVL.

In this sample, this clone turned up many times. The missing CDR3 end, 3 residues past where the read stops, is filled in from the germline J gene. This chain joins TRBV7-2 and TRBJ1-1, with TRBD1 identical over 7 bases. CDR3 length equals 15 residues. CDR1 and CDR2 from the germline V gene are SGHTA and FQGNSA. Losses at the gene ends were 5 bases for V and 0 bases for J; bases not matched to a gene: 6. The sequenced part of the CDR3 DNA is TGTGCCAGCAGCCGACAGGGAGGGATGAACACTGAA. Amino acid sequence: CASSRQGGMNTE. The CDR3 as a whole reads CASSRQGGMNTEAFF.

By share, this clone ranks as medium-sized. CDR3 residues: CASSLQGNGYTF. The sequenced CDR3 bases are TGTGCCAGCTCCCTACAGGGGAATGGC. The chain employs TRBV18 and TRBJ1-2; 7 bases are shared with TRBD1. The read comes to an end 3 residues before the CDR3 does, leaving the germline J gene to fill in the end. Germline CDR1 reads KGHSH; CDR2 reads LQKENI. V shed 6 bases and J 6 bases; nucleotides not matched to a gene: 4. The CDR3 consists of 12 residues.

This clone was recorded at least ten times. The sequence runs out 3 residues before the end of the CDR3; the remainder is reconstructed from the germline J gene. The chain has TRBV19 and TRBJ2-7, with 7 bases identical to TRBD1. J was trimmed by 3 bases and V by 1 base; bases with no gene match: 3. The CDR3 length is 14 residues. Germline CDR1 and CDR2: LNHDA and SQIVND (reference sequence). Partial CDR3 DNA: TGTGCCAGTAGTATAGGACAGGGTAGCTACGAG. This translates into CASSIGQGSYE. The entire CDR3 protein is CASSIGQGSYEQYF.

In this sample, this clone is medium-sized (0.01 to 0.1%). Read coverage stops 3 residues before the CDR3 terminus; the germline J gene supplies the remainder. The chain links TRBV29-1 to TRBJ2-3; tentative D call: TRBD2 (6 bases). Germline lookup yields CDR1 SQVTM and CDR2 ANQGSEA. V dropped 6 bases and J dropped 5 bases, with 24 bases sitting between them. This CDR3 spans 16 amino acids. The chain's CDR3 is CSVGGMSRGGRDTQYF. CDR3 DNA (partial): TGCAGCGTCGGAGGGATGTCCCGGGGAGGAAGAGATACG.

Details on this clone: Possible read error: a much larger clone is one base away. Read sequence stops 3 residues before the CDR3 end, and the germline J gene provides the missing end. The gene calls are TRBV2 and TRBJ1-1, with D possibly matching TRBD1 (5 bases). Germline CDR1 is SNHLY and CDR2 is FYNNEI. V lost 6 bases to trimming and J lost 1 base, with 15 bases between them. The CDR3 runs 15 residues. Incomplete CDR3 DNA: TGTGCCAGCAGGGGAGAGGGGTGTGGGAACACTGAA. Translation gives CASRGEGCGNTE. The full CDR3 protein is CASRGEGCGNTEAFF.

There are many counts of this clone. Coverage ceases 3 residues before the CDR3 finishes, and the germline J gene fills in the end. Additional DNA sequences in this sample encode the identical CDR3. The gene calls are TRBV5-4 and TRBJ2-7; TRBD2 is a possible D gene (6 bases). Trimming took off 4 bases at V and 4 bases at J, with 18 bases between the two ends. Germline CDR1 reads SGHNT; CDR2 reads YYREEE (reference sequence). The CDR3 loop spans 15 amino acids. This CDR3 reads CASSAGGASSYEQYF. The part of the CDR3 DNA that was read is TGTGCCAGCAGCGCTGGAGGGGCGAGCTCTTACGAG.

This clone came up many times. The read ends 3 residues early relative to the CDR3; the germline J gene fills the gap. This chain links TRBV20-1 with TRBJ2-3; 7 positions match TRBD2. With V trimmed by 7 bases and J by 2 bases, 6 bases remained unmatched. This CDR3 contains 13 residues. Germline assignment: CDR1 DFQATT and CDR2 SNEGSKA (reference sequence). The CDR3 bases that were read are TGCAGTGTATCCGGGGGGACCACAGATACG. Translated, it gives CSVSGGTTDT. The CDR3, in full, reads CSVSGGTTDTQYF.

There are many counts of this clone. The CDR3 goes on 3 residues after the read ends, and that part is filled in from the germline J gene. This chain connects TRBV6-2 or TRBV6-3 to TRBJ2-7; TRBD1 agrees at 11 bases. The V and J ends lost 2 bases and 6 bases, in that order; junction bases with no gene match: 9. This CDR3 has 16 amino acids. Germline loops: CDR1 MNHEY, CDR2 SVGEGT. CDR3 sequence: CASSYRLGQGDIEQYF. The DNA read from the CDR3 is TGTGCCAGCAGTTACCGTCTGGGACAGGGGGATATCGAG.